The present entry profiles one TCR beta chain with its context. Its antigen is not known. One entry per CDR3 protein, called by TCRdb with MiXCR from the reads. Of 740,000 or so distinct CDR3 sequences listed, roughly 36% are singletons. Germline CDR1 and CDR2: SGHVS and FNYEAQ. The CDR3 consists of 15 residues. V trimming: 5 bases; J trimming: 3 bases; junction bases outside the gene matches: 5. The entry originates in a study of T cell repertoires in cytomegalovirus infection. Findings and caveats of the study: Cumulative frequency (of public TCR beta family members) identified carriers of CMV plus the relevant HLA. In two of eight donors, the top clonotype was HLA-C-restricted CMV-specific.

The rearrangement uses TRBV7-6 and TRBJ2-7; 12 bases fit TRBD1. The sample was PBMCs. The receptor comes from a human donor in good health (CMV status not recorded). Some clones in this sample may be carry-over from other donors' samples. The CDR3 protein is CASSHRDRGHYEQYF. Written as DNA, the CDR3 is TGTGCCAGCAGCCACCGGGACAGGGGGCACTACGAGCAGTACTTC.